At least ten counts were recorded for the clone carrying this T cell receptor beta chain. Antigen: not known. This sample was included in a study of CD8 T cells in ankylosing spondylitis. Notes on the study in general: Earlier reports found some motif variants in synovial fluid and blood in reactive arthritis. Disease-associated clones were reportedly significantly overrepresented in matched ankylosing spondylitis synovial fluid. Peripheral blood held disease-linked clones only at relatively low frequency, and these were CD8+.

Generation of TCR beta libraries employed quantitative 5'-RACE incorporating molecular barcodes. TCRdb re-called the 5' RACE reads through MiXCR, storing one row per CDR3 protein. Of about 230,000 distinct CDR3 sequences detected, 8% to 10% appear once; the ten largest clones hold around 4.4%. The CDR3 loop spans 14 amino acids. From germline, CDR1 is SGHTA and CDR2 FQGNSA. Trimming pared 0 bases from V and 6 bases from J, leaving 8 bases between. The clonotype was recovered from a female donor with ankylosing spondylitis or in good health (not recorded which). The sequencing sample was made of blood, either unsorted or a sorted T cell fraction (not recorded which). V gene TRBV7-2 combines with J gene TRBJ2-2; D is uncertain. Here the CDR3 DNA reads TGTGCCAGCAGCTTAGCCCTCCCAGCCGGGGAGCTGTTTTTT. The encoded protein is CASSLALPAGELFF.